The entry below describes one TCR beta chain. The CDR3 runs to 14 residues. The V gene's germline CDR1 is SGHVS and CDR2 FQNEAQ. V dropped 0 bases and J dropped 4 bases, with 9 bases sitting between them. This sample is part of a study of blood T cell repertoires in COVID-19. Clones were sequenced by immunoSEQ multiplex PCR, and TCRdb holds only the in-frame ones, with some missing. The table includes hundreds of thousands of clones, roughly four fifths detected once. V usage is TRBV7-8 and J usage is TRBJ1-1; no clear D. This clonotype was obtained from a middle-aged man who had been exposed to COVID-19. Sequencing used PBMCs or T cells enriched from blood (not recorded which). The CDR3 nucleotides are TGTGCCAGCAGCTTAGCGCTCGGAGGCACTGAAGCTTTCTTT. The encoded protein is CASSLALGGTEAFF.